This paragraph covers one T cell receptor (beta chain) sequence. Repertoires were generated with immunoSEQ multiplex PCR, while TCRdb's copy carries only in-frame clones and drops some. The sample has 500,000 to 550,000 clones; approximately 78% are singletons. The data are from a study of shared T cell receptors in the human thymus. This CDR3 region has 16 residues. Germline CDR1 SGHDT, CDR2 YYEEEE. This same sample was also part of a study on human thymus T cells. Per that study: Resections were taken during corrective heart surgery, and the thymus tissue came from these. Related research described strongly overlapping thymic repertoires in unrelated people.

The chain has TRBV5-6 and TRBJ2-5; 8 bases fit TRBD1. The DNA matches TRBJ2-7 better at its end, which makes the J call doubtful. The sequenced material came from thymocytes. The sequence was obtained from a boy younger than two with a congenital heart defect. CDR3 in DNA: TGTGCCAGCAGCTTGGGGGGAGACAGGGGCCGATACGAGCAGTACTTC. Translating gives CASSLGGDRGRYEQYF.